This is a list of T cell receptor beta chains from one sample in a study of Graves' ophthalmopathy and Graves' hyperthyroidism. TCRdb fed the multiplex PCR reads into MiXCR, producing one record per CDR3 protein. The sample includes about 380,000 distinct CDR3 sequences, approximately 15% of them seen just once. Sequencing input: peripheral blood. Source of these receptors: a woman younger than 30 with stable Graves' hyperthyroidism. CDR3s leave out the opening cysteine and the closing phenylalanine or tryptophan.

J gene: TRBJ2-7
V gene: TRBV29-1
CDR3 protein: SVLPGGIGYEQY

J gene: TRBJ1-2
V gene: TRBV6-1
CDR3 protein: ASSPQEGGYGYT

J gene: TRBJ1-1
V gene: TRBV11-3
CDR3 protein: ASSFQYSEAF

J gene: TRBJ1-2
V gene: TRBV15
CDR3 protein: ATSRDFGRENYGYT

J gene: TRBJ1-2
V gene: TRBV7-2
CDR3 protein: ASSLEDGGYT

J gene: TRBJ2-5
V gene: TRBV20-1
CDR3 protein: SASGLAGGPGVETQY

J gene: TRBJ2-7
V gene: TRBV6-5
CDR3 protein: ASSYMGSQY

J gene: TRBJ1-2
V gene: TRBV12-5
CDR3 protein: ASGPGQKNYYGYT

J gene: TRBJ2-7
V gene: TRBV5-1
CDR3 protein: ASSLVKGSYEQY

J gene: TRBJ1-1
V gene: TRBV19
CDR3 protein: ACSIRGGLRGFNTEAF

J gene: TRBJ2-4
V gene: TRBV20-1
CDR3 protein: SATSREVPENIQY

J gene: TRBJ1-6
V gene: TRBV4-2
CDR3 protein: ASSQGEARDSPLH

J gene: TRBJ2-7
V gene: TRBV9
CDR3 protein: ASSHGTGHTYEQY

J gene: TRBJ1-6
V gene: TRBV20-1
CDR3 protein: SARGQGSYNSPLH

J gene: TRBJ1-3
V gene: TRBV12-3/TRBV12-4
CDR3 protein: ASSFPGTRRHTIY

J gene: TRBJ2-7
V gene: TRBV27
CDR3 protein: ASSPFPRTGLGYEQY

J gene: TRBJ1-1
V gene: TRBV6-5
CDR3 protein: ASSYPGQSEAF

J gene: TRBJ2-7
V gene: TRBV12-3/TRBV12-4
CDR3 protein: ASRNSGGRIGEQY

J gene: TRBJ2-7
V gene: TRBV20-1
CDR3 protein: SARWQGYEQY

J gene: TRBJ2-1
V gene: TRBV13
CDR3 protein: ASSLTSGTGFYNEQF

J gene: TRBJ1-2
V gene: TRBV7-9
CDR3 protein: ASSFFWGGWYGYT

J gene: TRBJ1-2
V gene: TRBV3-1
CDR3 protein: ASSQAGREGYGYT

J gene: TRBJ2-7
V gene: TRBV19
CDR3 protein: ASSIDWGSGEQY

J gene: TRBJ1-5
V gene: TRBV20-1
CDR3 protein: SASIGGQSNQPQH

J gene: TRBJ1-5
V gene: TRBV20-1
CDR3 protein: SARDPGPRNQPQH

J gene: TRBJ2-5
V gene: TRBV20-1
CDR3 protein: SARSEGGETQY